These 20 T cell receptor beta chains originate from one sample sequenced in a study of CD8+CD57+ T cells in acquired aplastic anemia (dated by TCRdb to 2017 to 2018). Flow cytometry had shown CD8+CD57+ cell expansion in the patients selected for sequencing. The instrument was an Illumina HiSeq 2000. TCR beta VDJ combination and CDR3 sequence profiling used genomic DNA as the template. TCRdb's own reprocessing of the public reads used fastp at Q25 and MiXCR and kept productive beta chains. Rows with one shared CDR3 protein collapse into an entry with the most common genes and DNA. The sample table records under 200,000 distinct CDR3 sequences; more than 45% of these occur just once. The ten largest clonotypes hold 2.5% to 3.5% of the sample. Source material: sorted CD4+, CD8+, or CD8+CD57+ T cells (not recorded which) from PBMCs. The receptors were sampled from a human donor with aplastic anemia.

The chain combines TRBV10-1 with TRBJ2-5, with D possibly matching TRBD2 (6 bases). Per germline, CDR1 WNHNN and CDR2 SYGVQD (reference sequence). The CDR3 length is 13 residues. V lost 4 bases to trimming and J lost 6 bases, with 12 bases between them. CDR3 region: CASSGAGRKTQYF. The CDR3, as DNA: TGCGCCAGCAGTGGCGCCGGGAGAAAGACCCAGTACTTC.

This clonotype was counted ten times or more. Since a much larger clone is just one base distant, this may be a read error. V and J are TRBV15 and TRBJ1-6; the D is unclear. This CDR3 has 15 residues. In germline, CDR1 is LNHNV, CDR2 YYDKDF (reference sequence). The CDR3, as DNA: TGTACCACCAGCAGAGAATCCTCCTATAATTCACCCCTCCACTTT. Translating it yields CTTSRESSYNSPLHF.

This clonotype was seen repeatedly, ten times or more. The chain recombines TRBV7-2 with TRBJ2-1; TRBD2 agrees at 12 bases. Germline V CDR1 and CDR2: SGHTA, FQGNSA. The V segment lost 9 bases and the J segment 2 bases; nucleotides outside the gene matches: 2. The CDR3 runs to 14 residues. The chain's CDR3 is CASRLAGAYNEQFF. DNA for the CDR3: TGTGCCAGTAGACTAGCGGGAGCCTACAATGAGCAGTTCTTC.

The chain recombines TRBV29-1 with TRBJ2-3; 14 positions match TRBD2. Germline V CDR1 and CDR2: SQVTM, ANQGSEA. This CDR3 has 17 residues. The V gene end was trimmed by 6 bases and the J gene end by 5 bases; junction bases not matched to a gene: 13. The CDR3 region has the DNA TGCAGCGTAGCAGGGTCCGGGACTAGCGGGAGTGGAGATACGCAGTATTTT. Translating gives CSVAGSGTSGSGDTQYF.

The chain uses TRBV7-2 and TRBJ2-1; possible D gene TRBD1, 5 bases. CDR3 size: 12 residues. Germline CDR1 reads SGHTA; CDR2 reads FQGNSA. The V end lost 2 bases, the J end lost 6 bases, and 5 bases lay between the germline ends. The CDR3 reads CASSLQGNEQFF. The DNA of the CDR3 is TGTGCCAGCAGCTTACAGGGCAATGAGCAGTTCTTC.

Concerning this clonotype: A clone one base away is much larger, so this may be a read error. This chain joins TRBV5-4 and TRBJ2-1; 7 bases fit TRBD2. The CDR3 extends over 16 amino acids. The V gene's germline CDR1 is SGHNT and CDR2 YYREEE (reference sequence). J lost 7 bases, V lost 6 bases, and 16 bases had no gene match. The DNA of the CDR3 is TGTGCCAGCAACTACAGACTAGCCCAATTCGGAAATGAGCAGTTCTTC. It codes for CASNYRLAQFGNEQFF. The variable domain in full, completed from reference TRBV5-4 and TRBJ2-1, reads ETGVTQSPTHLIKTRGQQVTLRCSSQSGHNTVSWYQQALGQGPQFIFQYYREEENGRGNFPPRFSGLQFPNYSSELNVNALELDDSALYLCASNYRLAQFGNEQFFGPGTRLTVL.

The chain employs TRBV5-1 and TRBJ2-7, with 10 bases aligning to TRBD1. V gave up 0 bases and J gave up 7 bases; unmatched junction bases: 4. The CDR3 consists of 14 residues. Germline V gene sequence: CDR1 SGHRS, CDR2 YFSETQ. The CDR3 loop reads CASSLAGQGREQYF. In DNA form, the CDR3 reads TGCGCCAGCAGCTTGGCGGGACAGGGGCGAGAGCAGTACTTC.

The CDR3 nucleotides read TGCGCCAGCAGCCCGGGACGGTACAGGGCCCAGTACTTC. Its protein product is CASSPGRYRAQYF. The J gene is TRBJ2-5, the V gene TRBV5-1, with D possibly TRBD1 on 6 matching bases. Germline V gives CDR1 SGHRS, CDR2 YFSETQ. This CDR3 contains 13 residues. Trimming left V 4 bases short and J 9 bases short, with 16 bases between.

In DNA form, the CDR3 reads TGTGCCAGCAGCTTAGGGCCTAGCGGCCGAGAGACCCAGTACTTC. Translating gives CASSLGPSGRETQYF. The chain couples TRBV7-2 to TRBJ2-5; 7 bases align to TRBD2. V lost 1 base, J lost 4 bases, and 6 bases stayed unmatched. Germline assignment: CDR1 SGHTA and CDR2 FQGNSA. The CDR3 extends over 15 amino acids. The entire variable domain, with the rest obtained from reference TRBV7-2 and TRBJ2-5, is as follows: GAGVSQSPSNKVTEKGKDVELRCDPISGHTALYWYRQSLGQGLEFLIYFQGNSAPDKSGLPSDRFSAERTGGSVSTLTIQRTQQEDSAVYLCASSLGPSGRETQYFGPGTRLLVL.

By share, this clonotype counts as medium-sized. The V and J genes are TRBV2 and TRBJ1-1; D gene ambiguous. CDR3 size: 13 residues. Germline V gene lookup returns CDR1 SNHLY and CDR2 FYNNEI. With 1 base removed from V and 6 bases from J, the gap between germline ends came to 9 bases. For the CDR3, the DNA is TGTGCCAGCAGTGAAGGAGACTGGGCTGAAGCTTTCTTT. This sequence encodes CASSEGDWAEAFF.

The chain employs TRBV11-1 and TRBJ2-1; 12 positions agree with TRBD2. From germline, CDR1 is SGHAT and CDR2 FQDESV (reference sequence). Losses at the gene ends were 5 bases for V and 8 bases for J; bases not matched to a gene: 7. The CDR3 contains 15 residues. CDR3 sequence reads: CASSMTSGSRDEQFF. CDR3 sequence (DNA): TGTGCCAGCAGCATGACTAGCGGGAGTCGTGATGAGCAGTTCTTC.

The CDR3: CSVEGGAYNEQFF. Written as DNA, the CDR3 is TGCAGCGTTGAGGGAGGCGCCTACAATGAGCAGTTCTTC. The chain joins TRBV29-1 to TRBJ2-1; TRBD2 is a possible D gene (6 bases). Germline V gives CDR1 SQVTM, CDR2 ANQGSEA. There are 13 residues in the CDR3. V was pared by 3 bases and J by 2 bases, with 8 bases between.

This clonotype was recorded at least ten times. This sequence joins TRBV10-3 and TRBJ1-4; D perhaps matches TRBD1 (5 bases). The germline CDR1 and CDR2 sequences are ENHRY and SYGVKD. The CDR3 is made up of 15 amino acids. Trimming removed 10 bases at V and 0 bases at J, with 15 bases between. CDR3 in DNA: TGTGCCACGAAGGGGCAAATTGCAACTAATGAAAAACTGTTTTTT. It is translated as CATKGQIATNEKLFF.

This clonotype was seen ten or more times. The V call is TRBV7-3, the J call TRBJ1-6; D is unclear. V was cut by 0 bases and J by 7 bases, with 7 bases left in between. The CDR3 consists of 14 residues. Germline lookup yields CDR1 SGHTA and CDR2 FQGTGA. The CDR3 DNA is TGTGCCAGCAGCTTAACTCCGGACAATTCACCCCTCCACTTT. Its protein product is CASSLTPDNSPLHF.

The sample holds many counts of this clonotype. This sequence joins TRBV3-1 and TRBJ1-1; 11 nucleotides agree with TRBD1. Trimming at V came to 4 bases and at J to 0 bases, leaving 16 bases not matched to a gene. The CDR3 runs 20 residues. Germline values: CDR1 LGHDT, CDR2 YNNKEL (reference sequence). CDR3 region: CASSLYSGTGGGWMNTEAFF. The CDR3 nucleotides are TGTGCCAGCAGCCTATACTCCGGGACAGGGGGAGGATGGATGAACACTGAAGCTTTCTTT. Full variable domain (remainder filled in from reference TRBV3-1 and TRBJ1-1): DTAVSQTPKYLVTQMGNDKSIKCEQNLGHDTMYWYKQDSKKFLKIMFSYNNKELIINETVPNRFSPKSPDKAHLNLHINSLELGDSAVYFCASSLYSGTGGGWMNTEAFFGQGTRLTVV.

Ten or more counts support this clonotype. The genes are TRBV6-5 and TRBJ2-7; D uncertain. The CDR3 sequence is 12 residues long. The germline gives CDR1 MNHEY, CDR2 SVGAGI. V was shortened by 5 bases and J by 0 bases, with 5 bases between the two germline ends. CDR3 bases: TGTGCCAGCAGTCCCAGCTCCTACGAGCAGTACTTC. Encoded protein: CASSPSSYEQYF.

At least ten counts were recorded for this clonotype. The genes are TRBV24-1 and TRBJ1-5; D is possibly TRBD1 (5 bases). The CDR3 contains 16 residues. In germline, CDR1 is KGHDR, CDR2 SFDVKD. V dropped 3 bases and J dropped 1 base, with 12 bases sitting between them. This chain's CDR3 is CATSDLRGESNQPQHF. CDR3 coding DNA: TGTGCCACCAGTGATCTTCGGGGGGAAAGCAATCAGCCCCAGCATTTT.

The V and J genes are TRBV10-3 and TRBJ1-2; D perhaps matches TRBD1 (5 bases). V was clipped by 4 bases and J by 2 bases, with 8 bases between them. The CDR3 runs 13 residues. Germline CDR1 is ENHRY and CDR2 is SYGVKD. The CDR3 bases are TGTGCCATCAGTGGGGACGGAAACTATGGCTACACCTTC. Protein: CAISGDGNYGYTF.

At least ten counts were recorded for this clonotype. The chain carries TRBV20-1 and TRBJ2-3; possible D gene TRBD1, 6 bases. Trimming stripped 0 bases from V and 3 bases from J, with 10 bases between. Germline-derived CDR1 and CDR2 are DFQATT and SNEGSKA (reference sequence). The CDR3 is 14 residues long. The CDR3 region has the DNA TGCAGTGCTAGAGAACGAGGACAGACAGATACGCAGTATTTT. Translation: CSARERGQTDTQYF.

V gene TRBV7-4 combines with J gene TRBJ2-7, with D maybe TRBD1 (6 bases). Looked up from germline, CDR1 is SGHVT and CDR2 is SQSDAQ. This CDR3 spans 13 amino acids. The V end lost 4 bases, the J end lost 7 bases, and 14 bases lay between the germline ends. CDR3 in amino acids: CASSSGALGEQYF. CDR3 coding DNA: TGTGCCAGCAGCTCAGGGGCCCTTGGTGAGCAGTACTTC. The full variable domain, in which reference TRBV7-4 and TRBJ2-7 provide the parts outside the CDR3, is GAGVSQSPRYKVAKRGRDVALRCDSISGHVTLYWYRQTLGQGSEVLTYSQSDAQRDKSGRPSGRFSAERPERSVSTLKIQRTEQGDSAVYLCASSSGALGEQYFGPGTRLTVT.